Described below is a single T cell receptor beta chain sequence and its context. The data were taken from a study of blood T cell repertoires in COVID-19. Only in-frame clones appear in the TCRdb table, and some are missing; sequencing was by immunoSEQ multiplex PCR. The table shows about 320,000 clones, with roughly nine tenths occurring only once. The CDR3 contains 13 residues. CDR1 SGHAT and CDR2 FQNNGV come from the germline V gene. The germline V and J ends were trimmed by 0 bases and 6 bases, with 8 bases remaining between them. The sequence was obtained from a woman younger than 45 who had been exposed to COVID-19. This chain joins TRBV11-2 and TRBJ1-2; D not resolved. Sequenced input: PBMCs or T cells enriched from blood (not recorded which). In nucleotides, the CDR3 is TGTGCCAGCAGCTTAGATCGTGGCCATGGCTACACCTTC. Its protein product is CASSLDRGHGYTF.